These 21 T cell receptor beta chains were sequenced from one sample in a study of T cells in Graves' hyperthyroidism and ophthalmopathy. Amplification yielded TCR beta CDR3 regions, with RNA transcripts as the source. TCR CDR3 regions were first amplified by RT-PCR with HTBI primers. From the multiplex PCR reads, TCRdb called clonotypes with MiXCR, one entry per CDR3 protein. The table shows 700,000 or so distinct CDR3 sequences, with approximately 14% occurring only once. Sequencing input: blood. The receptors stem from a woman aged 45-65 years with Graves' ophthalmopathy.

This clonotype was detected a few times. V usage is TRBV4-2 and J usage is TRBJ2-2; 9 nucleotides align to TRBD2. The CDR3 runs 16 residues. The J segment lost 7 bases and the V segment lost 7 bases, leaving 13 bases of the junction unmatched. Germline V lookup: CDR1 LGHNA, CDR2 YNFKEQ. DNA for the CDR3: TGTGCCAGCACAAAAGATGGGACTAGCTTGGTCGGGGAGCTGTTTTTT. Its protein product is CASTKDGTSLVGELFF.

At least ten counts were recorded for this clonotype. The V and J genes are TRBV3-1 and TRBJ1-3; 7 bases match TRBD1. V was clipped by 1 base and J by 0 bases; unmatched bases: 9. CDR1 LGHDT and CDR2 YNNKEL come from the germline V gene (reference sequence). The CDR3 is made up of 18 amino acids. CDR3 residues: CASSQVGTALHSGNTIYF. The CDR3 DNA follows: TGTGCCAGCAGCCAAGTCGGGACAGCGCTACACTCTGGAAACACCATATATTTT.

This clonotype was detected many times. The J gene is TRBJ2-7, the V gene TRBV3-1; 9 bases line up with TRBD2. The J segment lost 6 bases and the V segment lost 4 bases, leaving 4 bases of the junction unmatched. CDR1 LGHDT and CDR2 YNNKEL come from the germline V gene (reference sequence). This CDR3 contains 13 residues. The CDR3 reads CASSRTSGFEQYF. The CDR3 nucleotides are TGTGCCAGCAGCCGAACTAGCGGGTTCGAGCAGTACTTC.

As DNA, the CDR3 is TGCGCCAGCAGCCAAGTTGGGAGGATCTCCTACGAGCAGTACTTC. Its translation is CASSQVGRISYEQYF. The chain uses TRBV4-1 and TRBJ2-7; D might be TRBD2 (6 bases). V shed 1 base and J shed 0 bases, with 10 bases lying between them. Per the germline V gene, CDR1 is MGHRA and CDR2 is YSYEKL. The CDR3 has 15 residues.

This clonotype was detected many times. The chain links TRBV6-5 to TRBJ2-7; D perhaps matches TRBD2 (6 bases). The CDR3 is 16 amino acids. Germline-derived CDR1 and CDR2 are MNHEY and SVGAGI. V was shortened by 0 bases and J by 3 bases, with 15 bases between the two germline ends. CDR3 protein: CASSYSTGEYGYEQYF. The CDR3 coding sequence is TGTGCCAGCAGTTACTCGACGGGGGAGTATGGCTACGAGCAGTACTTC.

This clonotype has ten or more counts. The chain combines TRBV2 with TRBJ2-7; 10 nucleotides align to TRBD2. The CDR3 is 16 amino acids. Germline trimming cut 5 bases from V and 5 bases from J; bases unmatched to any gene: 12. The germline V gene has CDR1 SNHLY and CDR2 FYNNEI. CDR3 protein: CASSISPTGTSDEQYF. For the CDR3, the DNA is TGTGCCAGCAGTATCTCTCCAACCGGGACTAGCGACGAGCAGTACTTC.

This clonotype qualifies as medium-sized (0.01 to 0.1%). This chain links TRBV28 with TRBJ2-3; 9 nucleotides agree with TRBD1. J gave up 3 bases and V 2 bases, and 6 bases lay outside the gene matches. CDR3 length: 16 amino acids. Germline assignment: CDR1 MDHEN and CDR2 SYDVKM. CDR3 residues: CASSLEQGAGTDTQYF. CDR3 DNA: TGTGCCAGCAGTTTAGAACAGGGGGCAGGGACAGATACGCAGTATTTT.

Comment on this clonotype: The germline gene is not matched at one end of the junction; a read error may be the cause. V usage is TRBV5-1 and J usage is TRBJ2-5; 9 nucleotides agree with TRBD1. Per the germline V gene, CDR1 is SGHRS and CDR2 is YFSETQ. The CDR3 consists of 16 residues. The CDR3 spells CANSLAINRGQETQYF. The CDR3, as DNA: TGCGCCAACAGCTTGGCCATCAACAGGGGGCAGGAGACCCAGTACTTC.

There are many counts of this clonotype. J is TRBJ2-2 and V is TRBV6-1, with 15 bases aligning to TRBD2. After removal of 5 bases from V and 5 bases from J, the junction contained 3 bases not matched to a gene. This CDR3 contains 16 residues. The germline CDR1 and CDR2 sequences are MNHNS and SASEGT. This CDR3 reads CASSSGTSGRTGELFF. Here the CDR3 DNA reads TGTGCCAGCAGTTCCGGGACTAGCGGGAGGACCGGGGAGCTGTTTTTT.

This clonotype appeared a few times. For the CDR3, the DNA is TGTGCCAGCAGCCTAAGCGGGGTGCTTGGACCACAAGAGACCCAGTACTTC. Translation gives CASSLSGVLGPQETQYF. This chain uses TRBV9 with TRBJ2-5; 7 bases line up with TRBD2. The ends lost 4 bases at V and 2 bases at J; junction bases unmatched: 14. Germline V gene sequence: CDR1 SGDLS, CDR2 YYNGEE. This CDR3 is built from 17 residues.

The chain carries TRBV7-9 and TRBJ2-3; D tentatively reads TRBD1 or TRBD2 (6 bases each). V dropped 7 bases and J dropped 4 bases, with 18 bases sitting between them. Germline-derived CDR1 and CDR2 are SEHNR and FQNEAQ (reference sequence). CDR3 size: 15 residues. This chain's CDR3 is CASIELLGGPDTQYF. DNA for the CDR3: TGTGCCAGCATAGAGCTCCTCGGGGGCCCAGATACGCAGTATTTT.

This clonotype was seen many times. The chain combines TRBV11-2 with TRBJ2-3; D uncertain. The CDR3 runs 14 residues. Trimming removed 1 base from V and 3 bases from J, with 8 bases in between. Germline-derived CDR1 and CDR2 are SGHAT and FQNNGV. CDR3 sequence reads: CASSLVVGTDTQYF. DNA of the CDR3: TGTGCCAGCAGCTTAGTCGTGGGAACAGATACGCAGTATTTT.

This clonotype was seen repeatedly, ten times or more. The genes are TRBV10-3 and TRBJ2-7; 7 nucleotides agree with TRBD1. Germline V gene data show CDR1 as ENHRY and CDR2 as SYGVKD. The CDR3 spans 14 residues. The J segment lost 2 bases and the V segment lost 2 bases, leaving 3 bases of the junction unmatched. Here the CDR3 DNA reads TGTGCCATCAGTGAGGGGACAGCGGCCTACGAGCAGTACTTC. Amino acid sequence: CAISEGTAAYEQYF.

This clonotype showed up many times. V gene TRBV11-2 combines with J gene TRBJ2-1, with D hard to call. The CDR3 contains 17 residues. CDR1 SGHAT and CDR2 FQNNGV come from the germline V gene. Trimming took 1 base from V and 0 from J, leaving 13 bases between them. CDR3 in DNA: TGTGCCAGCAGCTTAGGATCCCACTGGAGCTCCTACAATGAGCAGTTCTTC. This translates into CASSLGSHWSSYNEQFF.

The CDR3 is CASSISFTSTDTQYF. In DNA, the CDR3 is TGTGCCAGTAGTATTTCCTTCACTAGCACAGATACGCAGTATTTT. The V call is TRBV19, the J call TRBJ2-3, with unresolved D. This CDR3 comprises 15 residues. V was trimmed by 3 bases and J by 0 bases, leaving 10 bases between them. Germline CDR1 reads LNHDA; CDR2 reads SQIVND (reference sequence). Based on the CDR3 plus reference TRBV19 and TRBJ2-3, the full variable domain is DGGITQSPKYLFRKEGQNVTLSCEQNLNHDAMYWYRQDPGQGLRLIYYSQIVNDFQKGDIAEGYSVSREKKESFPLTVTSAQKNPTAFYLCASSISFTSTDTQYFGPGTRLTVL.

The chain is built from TRBV7-9 and TRBJ1-5; D unclear. The CDR3 is made up of 12 amino acids. V was clipped by 4 bases and J by 8 bases, with 9 bases between them. CDR1 is SEHNR and CDR2 is FQNEAQ in the germline V gene (reference sequence). This CDR3 is CASSSAMEPQHF. CDR3 nucleotides: TGTGCCAGCAGCTCAGCTATGGAGCCCCAGCATTTT.

In the case of this clonotype: A read error may explain this, as a much larger clone is one base away. The rearrangement uses TRBV27 and TRBJ1-2; a possible D gene is TRBD1 (6 bases). CDR1 is MNHEY, CDR2 SMNVEV, per germline (reference sequence). The CDR3 contains 15 residues. CDR3 in DNA: TGTGGCAGCAGCCGTAGGGGACAATCGAACTATGGCTACACCTTC. It specifies CGSSRRGQSNYGYTF.

This clonotype occurred many times. The V and J genes are TRBV19 and TRBJ2-7, with 7 bases lining up with TRBD1. The trim removed 7 bases at V and 5 bases at J, leaving 17 bases unmatched. The CDR3 length is 16 residues. CDR1 is LNHDA, CDR2 SQIVND, per germline (reference sequence). CDR3 loop: CASTPARGQLFHEQYF. The CDR3 bases are TGTGCCAGTACTCCAGCGAGGGGGCAGTTATTCCACGAGCAGTACTTC.

The rearrangement links TRBV12-3 or TRBV12-4 to TRBJ1-2; 10 positions match TRBD1. There are 15 residues in the CDR3. V trimming: 3 bases; J trimming: 9 bases; junction bases outside the gene matches: 10. The CDR3 region is CASSLGAGTGVRYTF. The CDR3 DNA reads TGTGCCAGCAGTTTGGGCGCAGGGACAGGGGTTCGCTACACCTTC.

This clonotype was seen ten or more times. The chain combines TRBV6-1 with TRBJ2-1, with 11 bases that match TRBD2. This CDR3 is 16 amino acids long. V gave up 6 bases and J gave up 9 bases; unmatched junction bases: 13. CDR1 is MNHNS and CDR2 is SASEGT in the germline V gene. The CDR3 DNA sequence: TGTGCCAGCAGGCTACTAGCGGGAGACCCGGGGGGTGAGCAGTTCTTC. It yields the protein CASRLLAGDPGGEQFF.

A few counts support this clonotype. The V and J genes are TRBV19 and TRBJ1-5, with TRBD1 as a possible D gene (5 bases). The CDR3 consists of 17 residues. The germline gives CDR1 LNHDA, CDR2 SQIVND (reference sequence). V lost 9 bases and J 2 bases, leaving 23 bases between the germline ends. The CDR3 DNA reads TGTGCCAGCGAGACATATACGGGCCTAGGGGGCAATCAGCCCCAGCATTTT. Its protein is CASETYTGLGGNQPQHF.